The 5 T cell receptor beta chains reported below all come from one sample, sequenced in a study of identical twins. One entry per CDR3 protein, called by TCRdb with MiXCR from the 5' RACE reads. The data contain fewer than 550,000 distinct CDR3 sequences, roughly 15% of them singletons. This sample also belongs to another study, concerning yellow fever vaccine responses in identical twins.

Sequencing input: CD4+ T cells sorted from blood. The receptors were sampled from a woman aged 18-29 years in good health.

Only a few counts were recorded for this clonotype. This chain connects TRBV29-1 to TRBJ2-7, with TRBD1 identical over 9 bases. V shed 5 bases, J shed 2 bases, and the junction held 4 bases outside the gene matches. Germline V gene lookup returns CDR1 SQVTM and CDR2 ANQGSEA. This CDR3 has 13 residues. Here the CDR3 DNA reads TGCAGCGTTTCCGGGACAGGGACCTACGAGCAGTACTTC. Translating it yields CSVSGTGTYEQYF.

In DNA, the CDR3 is TGTGCCAGCAGCCAAAGCGGGGGGAACAATCAGCCCCAGCATTTT. It is translated as CASSQSGGNNQPQHF. V gene TRBV28 combines with J gene TRBJ1-5; possible D gene TRBD1, 5 bases. Trimming took 6 bases from V and 3 from J, leaving 15 bases between them. CDR1 is MDHEN and CDR2 is SYDVKM in the germline V gene. CDR3 length: 15 amino acids.

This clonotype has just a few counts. DNA for the CDR3: TGTGCCAGCAGTTACGGGCCCACAGGGGAGCAGTTCTTC. Amino acids: CASSYGPTGEQFF. The genes are TRBV6-6 and TRBJ2-1; D possibly corresponds to TRBD1 (6 bases). The CDR3 consists of 13 residues. Trimming took 2 bases from V and 10 from J, leaving 12 bases between them. Germline-derived CDR1 and CDR2 are MNHNY and SVGAGI (reference sequence).

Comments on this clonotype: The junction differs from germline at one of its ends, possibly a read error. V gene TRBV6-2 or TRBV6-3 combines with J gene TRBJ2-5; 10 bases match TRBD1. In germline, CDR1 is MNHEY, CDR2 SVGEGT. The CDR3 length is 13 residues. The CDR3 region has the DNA TGTGCCGGCAGACGGACAGGGGGAGAGACCCAGTACTTC. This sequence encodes CAGRRTGGETQYF.

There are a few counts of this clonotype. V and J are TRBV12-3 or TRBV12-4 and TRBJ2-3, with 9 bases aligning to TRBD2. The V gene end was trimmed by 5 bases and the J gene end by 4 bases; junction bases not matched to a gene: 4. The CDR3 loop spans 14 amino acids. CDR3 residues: CASSRAGGSDTQYF. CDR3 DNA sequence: TGTGCCAGCAGTCGAGCGGGAGGATCAGATACGCAGTATTTT.